The 26 T cell receptor beta chains below all came from one sample that was sequenced in a study of blood T cell repertoires in COVID-19. The repertoire was sequenced with immunoSEQ multiplex PCR; TCRdb's copy has only in-frame clones and lacks some. The table lists around 160,000 clones, roughly 84% of them singletons. Specimen: PBMCs or T cells enriched from blood (not recorded which). These receptors all come from a woman aged 45 to 65 who had been exposed to COVID-19.

The chain couples TRBV27 to TRBJ1-4; 7 bases match TRBD1. This CDR3 has 13 amino acids. Germline CDR1 and CDR2: MNHEY and SMNVEV (reference sequence). After removal of 4 bases from V and 11 bases from J, the junction contained 7 bases not matched to a gene. CDR3 region: CASSSRDRGKLFF. In nucleotides, the CDR3 is TGTGCCAGCAGTTCCAGGGACAGAGGGAAACTGTTTTTT.

J is TRBJ2-1 and V is TRBV4-3; TRBD2 might be the D (5 bases). Germline loops: CDR1 LGHNA, CDR2 YSLEER. The CDR3 consists of 15 residues. V was shortened by 0 bases and J by 0 bases, with 6 bases between the two germline ends. The CDR3 bases are TGCGCCAGCAGCCAAGATACTAGCTCCTACAATGAGCAGTTCTTC. Its protein product is CASSQDTSSYNEQFF.

The chain links TRBV14 to TRBJ2-1, with D possibly matching TRBD2 (6 bases). Trimming removed 1 base at V and 4 bases at J, with 11 bases between. The CDR3 has 15 residues. Looked up from germline, CDR1 is SGHDN and CDR2 is FVKESK. CDR3 nucleotide sequence: TGTGCCAGCAGCCAAGCAACTAGCAGGTACAATGAGCAGTTCTTC. It codes for CASSQATSRYNEQFF.

The rearrangement uses TRBV7-9 and TRBJ2-7; 10 bases agree with TRBD1. Germline CDR1 reads SEHNR; CDR2 reads FQNEAQ (reference sequence). The CDR3 covers 17 residues. J was trimmed by 3 bases and V by 5 bases; bases with no gene match: 13. The CDR3 spells CASSATRDRGRLYEQYF. The CDR3 nucleotides read TGTGCCAGCAGCGCAACCCGGGACAGGGGACGTCTCTACGAGCAGTACTTC. The full variable domain, with the rest looked up from reference TRBV7-9 and TRBJ2-7, is DTGVSQNPRHKITKRGQNVTFRCDPISEHNRLYWYRQTLGQGPEFLTYFQNEAQLEKSRLLSDRFSAERPKGSFSTLEIQRTEQGDSAMYLCASSATRDRGRLYEQYFGPGTRLTVT.

This sequence joins TRBV27 and TRBJ1-1; TRBD1 is a possible D gene (6 bases). The CDR3 spans 13 residues. Between the trimmed V and J ends, which lost 6 bases and 4 bases, there was a span of 12 bases. Per the germline V gene, CDR1 is MNHEY and CDR2 is SMNVEV (reference sequence). The DNA for the CDR3 is TGTGCCAGCAGGATACAGGGTATCACTGAAGCTTTCTTT. It specifies CASRIQGITEAFF.

The V and J genes are TRBV19 and TRBJ2-7; maybe TRBD2 (7 bases). The germline V gene has CDR1 LNHDA and CDR2 SQIVND (reference sequence). The CDR3 consists of 14 residues. V lost 10 bases and J lost 7, with 23 bases in between. The CDR3 region is CATATWRGPGEQYF. The CDR3 nucleotides are TGTGCCACCGCTACATGGCGGGGGCCGGGGGAGCAGTACTTC.

This sequence joins TRBV4-3 and TRBJ1-1; the match to TRBD1 covers 8 bases. The CDR3 is made up of 14 amino acids. Germline loops: CDR1 LGHNA, CDR2 YSLEER. Germline trimming cut 4 bases from V and 4 bases from J; bases unmatched to any gene: 5. The chain's CDR3 is CASSLQGASTEAFF. CDR3 nucleotide sequence: TGCGCCAGCAGCCTTCAGGGGGCGAGCACTGAAGCTTTCTTT.

The chain links TRBV6-5 to TRBJ1-1, with D unclear. The V end lost 4 bases, the J end lost 2 bases, and 5 bases lay between the germline ends. Germline-derived CDR1 and CDR2 are MNHEY and SVGAGI. This CDR3 is 12 amino acids long. The CDR3 region has the DNA TGTGCCAGCAGTTCAGTAAACACTGAAGCTTTCTTT. Protein: CASSSVNTEAFF.

The CDR3 here is CASSLGSGTTGELFF. CDR3 DNA sequence: TGTGCCAGCAGCTTAGGTAGCGGGACCACCGGGGAGCTGTTTTTT. The gene calls are TRBV11-3 and TRBJ2-2; TRBD2 agrees at 8 bases. Germline values: CDR1 SGHNT, CDR2 YENEEA. With V trimmed by 1 base and J by 4 bases, 2 bases remained unmatched. This CDR3 region has 15 residues. The full variable domain, rest sourced from reference TRBV11-3 and TRBJ2-2, is EAGVVQSPRYKIIEKKQPVAFWCNPISGHNTLYWYLQNLGQGPELLIRYENEEAVDDSQLPKDRFSAERLKGVDSTLKIQPAELGDSAVYLCASSLGSGTTGELFFGEGSRLTVL.

The V and J genes are TRBV4-1 and TRBJ2-3, with D unclear. The CDR3 is made up of 14 amino acids. Germline CDR1 and CDR2: MGHRA and YSYEKL. The germline V and J ends were trimmed by 0 bases and 6 bases, with 10 bases remaining between them. The CDR3 loop reads CASSQDGFGDTQYF. The CDR3 coding sequence is TGCGCCAGCAGCCAAGATGGTTTCGGTGATACGCAGTATTTT.

The chain employs TRBV19 and TRBJ1-5; maybe TRBD1 (5 bases). The length of the CDR3 is 15 residues. V was trimmed by 4 bases and J by 1 base, leaving 11 bases between them. The V gene's germline CDR1 is LNHDA and CDR2 SQIVND (reference sequence). The CDR3 is CASSRGGSSNQPQHF. CDR3 nucleotide sequence: TGTGCCAGTAGTAGGGGGGGGTCCAGCAATCAGCCCCAGCATTTT.

This sequence joins TRBV5-1 and TRBJ1-1, with a possible D match to TRBD1 (5 bases). Germline lookup yields CDR1 SGHRS and CDR2 YFSETQ. Trimming cost V 0 bases and J 9 bases, with 15 bases left between them. CDR3 length equals 14 residues. The CDR3 coding sequence is TGCGCCAGCAGCTTGGCCGGACAAGCCTTGAAAGCTTTCTTT. Amino acid sequence: CASSLAGQALKAFF.

The gene calls are TRBV11-3 and TRBJ2-3, with TRBD1 matching over 7 bases. Germline V gene data show CDR1 as SGHNT and CDR2 as YENEEA. The J segment lost 5 bases and the V segment lost 0 bases, leaving 2 bases of the junction unmatched. The CDR3 is made up of 14 amino acids. CDR3 loop: CASSLDRGQDTQYF. The CDR3 nucleotides read TGTGCCAGCAGCTTAGATAGGGGGCAAGATACGCAGTATTTT.

The chain combines TRBV7-8 with TRBJ1-2; TRBD1 is a possible D gene (5 bases). CDR1 is SGHVS and CDR2 is FQNEAQ in the germline V gene. V was pared by 5 bases and J by 1 base, with 11 bases between. The CDR3 runs 14 residues. CDR3 amino acids: CASSPGNSNYGYTF. CDR3 DNA: TGTGCCAGCAGCCCAGGGAATAGTAACTATGGCTACACCTTC. Filled out from reference TRBV7-8 and TRBJ1-2, the complete variable domain reads GAGVSQSPRYKVAKRGQDVALRCDPISGHVSLFWYQQALGQGPEFLTYFQNEAQLDKSGLPSDRFFAERPEGSVSTLKIQRTQQEDSAVYLCASSPGNSNYGYTFGSGTRLTVV.

CDR3 sequence reads: CASSQNGGGVETQYF. The CDR3, as DNA: TGCGCCAGCAGCCAAAACGGAGGGGGCGTAGAGACCCAGTACTTC. The gene calls are TRBV4-3 and TRBJ2-5; possible D gene TRBD1, 7 bases. The CDR3 is 15 amino acids. The V and J ends lost 2 bases and 4 bases respectively, with 14 bases between them. Germline CDR1 and CDR2: LGHNA and YSLEER.

The V and J genes are TRBV7-2 and TRBJ2-3; tentatively, D is TRBD1 (5 bases). The CDR3 is 12 amino acids. CDR1 is SGHTA, CDR2 FQGNSA, per germline. The V end was cut by 5 bases, the J end by 8 bases, with 11 bases between. Here the CDR3 DNA reads TGTGCCAGCAGCCAACAGGCCCTTACGCAGTATTTT. Translated, it gives CASSQQALTQYF.

The rearrangement joins TRBV15 to TRBJ2-1; 7 bases line up with TRBD1. V dropped 4 bases and J dropped 10; count of bases not matched to a gene: 16. Germline lookup yields CDR1 LNHNV and CDR2 YYDKDF (reference sequence). CDR3 length equals 16 residues. The chain's CDR3 is CATSKRPTGTGGEQFF. Written as DNA, the CDR3 is TGTGCCACCAGCAAACGACCGACAGGGACGGGTGGGGAGCAGTTCTTC.

The J gene is TRBJ2-5, the V gene TRBV3-1 (or the pseudogene TRBV3-2); tentative D call: TRBD2 (6 bases). Germline V CDR1 and CDR2: LGHDT, YNNKEL (reference sequence). The ends were cut back, 0 bases at V and 7 bases at J, with 15 bases in the middle. The CDR3 runs to 15 residues. CDR3 nucleotides: TGTGCCAGCAGCCAAGATGGGGCGGGGCCGGGGACCCAGTACTTC. It specifies CASSQDGAGPGTQYF.

In nucleotides, the CDR3 is TGTGCCAGCAGCTTGGACAGGGGGAACACCATATATTTT. Its protein product is CASSLDRGNTIYF. The V call is TRBV7-7, the J call TRBJ1-3, with 10 positions matching TRBD1. Germline CDR1 and CDR2: SSHAT and FNYEAQ (reference sequence). This CDR3 is 13 amino acids long. Germline trimming cut 3 bases from V and 7 bases from J; bases unmatched to any gene: 0.

This chain links TRBV18 with TRBJ1-1; D unresolved. The CDR3 runs to 14 residues. The V end was cut by 6 bases, the J end by 4 bases, with 15 bases between. Germline V gene sequence: CDR1 KGHSH, CDR2 LQKENI. CDR3 sequence: CASSLAGWGTEAFF. The DNA for the CDR3 is TGTGCCAGCTCTCTCGCGGGGTGGGGCACTGAAGCTTTCTTT.

V usage is TRBV7-2 and J usage is TRBJ1-1; D is undetermined. Germline-derived CDR1 and CDR2 are SGHTA and FQGNSA. The CDR3 covers 15 residues. Trimming stripped 6 bases from V and 5 bases from J, with 19 bases between. The CDR3 DNA reads as TGTGCCAGCAGATACAGAGGGAACCAGCGAACTGAAGCTTTCTTT. Translation gives CASRYRGNQRTEAFF.

The chain is built from TRBV6-5 and TRBJ2-1; D is perhaps TRBD2 (5 bases). V was shortened by 11 bases and J by 1 base, with 12 bases between the two germline ends. The CDR3 runs 13 residues. Germline V gene sequence: CDR1 MNHEY, CDR2 SVGAGI. DNA for the CDR3: TGTGCCTCGGACTCCCTTTCCTACAATGAGCAGTTCTTC. Translated: CASDSLSYNEQFF.

This clone was detected once. This chain links TRBV19 with TRBJ2-2; TRBD1 might be the D (6 bases). V was clipped by 4 bases and J by 1 base, with 13 bases between them. Germline V CDR1 and CDR2: LNHDA, SQIVND (reference sequence). The CDR3 spans 16 residues. The CDR3 nucleotides are TGTGCCAGTAGTACTTTACAGGGCCTGAACACCGGGGAGCTGTTTTTT. It is translated as CASSTLQGLNTGELFF.

This chain connects TRBV14 to TRBJ1-2; D not certain. The CDR3 has 15 residues. The germline CDR1 and CDR2 sequences are SGHDN and FVKESK. Trimming left V 0 bases short and J 4 bases short, with 12 bases between. The CDR3 loop is CASSQDNGAGYGYTF. For the CDR3, the DNA is TGTGCCAGCAGCCAAGACAATGGTGCGGGCTATGGCTACACCTTC.

In nucleotides, the CDR3 is TGTGCCAGCAGCACGGACGGGAGGGAACAAGAGACCCAGTACTTC. Translating it yields CASSTDGREQETQYF. This chain links TRBV7-2 with TRBJ2-5; 8 bases agree with TRBD2. CDR3 length: 15 residues. The V segment lost 5 bases and the J segment 2 bases; nucleotides outside the gene matches: 7. Germline lookup yields CDR1 SGHTA and CDR2 FQGNSA.

The rearrangement uses TRBV4-3 and TRBJ2-4; 13 nucleotides match TRBD2. The CDR3 contains 16 residues. Per the germline V gene, CDR1 is LGHNA and CDR2 is YSLEER. The trim removed 4 bases at V and 8 bases at J, leaving 8 bases unmatched. The CDR3 reads CASSLRLAGGGDIQYF. The CDR3 nucleotides read TGCGCCAGCAGCCTCAGACTAGCGGGGGGCGGGGACATTCAGTACTTC.